These 24 T cell receptor beta chains originate from one sample sequenced in a study of shared clonotypes between healthy human individuals. Profiled with immunoSEQ multiplex PCR; TCRdb holds only in-frame clones, not every one. This repertoire shows some 200,000 clones, under 80% found once; its top ten account for 11%. The sequenced sample consisted of memory CD4+ T cells sorted from blood. Subset described: CD45RA-negative fraction. These receptors all stem from a man aged 25 to 45 in good health.

The J gene is TRBJ2-2, the V gene TRBV11-2; 8 positions agree with TRBD2. V lost 1 base to trimming and J lost 7 bases; unmatched junction nucleotides: 11. In germline, CDR1 is SGHAT, CDR2 FQNNGV. The CDR3 consists of 17 residues. CDR3 protein: CASSLGFREGRIGELFF. In nucleotides, the CDR3 is TGTGCCAGCAGCTTAGGGTTTCGGGAGGGCCGTATCGGGGAGCTGTTTTTT.

This clone has just a few counts. This sequence joins TRBV19 and TRBJ2-1, with 7 positions matching TRBD2. Germline V lookup: CDR1 LNHDA, CDR2 SQIVND (reference sequence). The trim removed 4 bases at V and 5 bases at J, leaving 8 bases unmatched. This CDR3 comprises 15 residues. The CDR3 loop reads CASSTMASGDNEQFF. The CDR3 DNA reads as TGTGCCAGTAGTACCATGGCTAGCGGCGACAATGAGCAGTTCTTC.

The chain combines TRBV25-1 with TRBJ2-1, with a weak D call TRBD2 (5 bases). Germline CDR1 reads MGHDK; CDR2 reads SYGVNS. The CDR3 extends over 15 amino acids. Trimming removed 6 bases from V and 3 bases from J, with 15 bases in between. The CDR3 DNA is TGTGCCAGCAGCGAAGAAATCGGGATCTACAATGAGCAGTTCTTC. Protein: CASSEEIGIYNEQFF. Full variable domain (remainder filled in from reference TRBV25-1 and TRBJ2-1): EADIYQTPRYLVIGTGKKITLECSQTMGHDKMYWYQQDPGMELHLIHYSYGVNSTEKGDLSSESTVSRIRTEHFPLTLESARPSHTSQYLCASSEEIGIYNEQFFGPGTRLTVL.

V and J are TRBV14 and TRBJ2-5; D is ambiguous. The V gene lost 0 bases and the J gene lost 1 base, with 12 bases spanning the gap. Germline V gene sequence: CDR1 SGHDN, CDR2 FVKESK. The CDR3 extends over 16 amino acids. The CDR3 reads CASSQERTVLQETQYF. As DNA, the CDR3 is TGTGCCAGCAGCCAAGAAAGGACGGTGCTCCAAGAGACCCAGTACTTC. The variable domain in full, with the rest retrieved from reference TRBV14 and TRBJ2-5, is EAGVTQFPSHSVIEKGQTVTLRCDPISGHDNLYWYRRVMGKEIKFLLHFVKESKQDESGMPNNRFLAERTGGTYSTLKVQPAELEDSGVYFCASSQERTVLQETQYFGPGTRLLVL.

The chain is built from TRBV2 and TRBJ2-3; 11 nucleotides agree with TRBD1. CDR1 and CDR2 from the germline V gene are SNHLY and FYNNEI. Trimming removed 6 bases from V and 6 bases from J; junction bases left unmatched: 8. CDR3 length: 15 amino acids. The CDR3 bases are TGTGCCAGCAGAAGGACAGGGGGCGAATGGGATACGCAGTATTTT. It yields the protein CASRRTGGEWDTQYF. Drawing the rest from reference TRBV2 and TRBJ2-3, the complete variable domain is EPEVTQTPSHQVTQMGQEVILRCVPISNHLYFYWYRQILGQKVEFLVSFYNNEISEKSEIFDDQFSVERPDGSNFTLKIRSTKLEDSAMYFCASRRTGGEWDTQYFGPGTRLTVL.

This chain uses TRBV12-1 with TRBJ2-2. TRBV12-1 constitutes a pseudogene. CDR3 length: 13 residues. The CDR3 loop reads CASSFMGPGELFF. CDR3 nucleotides: TGTGCCAGCAGCTTTATGGGTCCCGGGGAGCTGTTTTTT.

The V and J genes are TRBV11-3 and TRBJ2-1; D unresolved. This CDR3 region has 15 residues. In germline, CDR1 is SGHNT, CDR2 YENEEA. Trimming removed 3 bases from V and 7 bases from J, with 16 bases in between. The DNA for the CDR3 is TGTGCCAGCAGCTTCCATCACCGGGCCCCTAATGAGCAGTTCTTC. It codes for CASSFHHRAPNEQFF.

The table lists this clone with many counts. V usage is TRBV10-3 and J usage is TRBJ2-7, with 16 bases identical to TRBD2. The CDR3 runs to 16 residues. CDR1 ENHRY and CDR2 SYGVKD come from the germline V gene. After removal of 2 bases from V and 5 bases from J, the junction contained 3 bases not matched to a gene. CDR3 nucleotide sequence: TGTGCCATCAGTGAGCCGGGACTAGCGGGAGGGGACGAGCAGTACTTC. Translating gives CAISEPGLAGGDEQYF.

The chain joins TRBV20-1 to TRBJ2-5; D remains ambiguous. Trimming removed 4 bases from V and 5 bases from J, with 5 bases in between. Germline values: CDR1 DFQATT, CDR2 SNEGSKA (reference sequence). The CDR3 contains 10 residues. The CDR3 bases are TGCAGTGCTACGGGTGAGACCCAGTACTTC. It translates to CSATGETQYF.

The chain combines TRBV11-2 with TRBJ1-3; the D is unclear. The V end lost 4 bases, the J end lost 0 bases, and 7 bases lay between the germline ends. The CDR3 is 14 amino acids. The V gene's germline CDR1 is SGHAT and CDR2 FQNNGV. Here the CDR3 reads CASSSGSSGNTIYF. In DNA, the CDR3 is TGTGCCAGCAGCTCGGGGAGCTCTGGAAACACCATATATTTT. Full variable domain (rest looked up from reference TRBV11-2 and TRBJ1-3): EAGVAQSPRYKIIEKRQSVAFWCNPISGHATLYWYQQILGQGPKLLIQFQNNGVVDDSQLPKDRFSAERLKGVDSTLKIQPAKLEDSAVYLCASSSGSSGNTIYFGEGSWLTVV.

Turning to this clone: This sample includes further DNA sequences coding for the same CDR3. The V and J genes are TRBV19 and TRBJ2-7, with 8 bases matching TRBD1. This CDR3 region has 15 residues. After removal of 1 base from V and 3 bases from J, the junction contained 5 bases not matched to a gene. The germline V gene has CDR1 LNHDA and CDR2 SQIVND (reference sequence). The CDR3 protein is CASSIAGTGNYEQYF. The DNA of the CDR3 is TGTGCCAGTAGTATAGCGGGGACAGGAAACTACGAGCAGTACTTC.

The rearrangement uses TRBV6-1 and TRBJ1-2; D is unclear. Germline lookup yields CDR1 MNHNS and CDR2 SASEGT. CDR3 length: 14 residues. V was pared by 3 bases and J by 1 base, with 9 bases between. The chain's CDR3 is CASSESGINYGYTF. The DNA for the CDR3 is TGTGCCAGCAGTGAGTCTGGGATTAACTATGGCTACACCTTC.

Comment on this clone: It may be a read error: a sequence one base away is much more abundant. The CDR3 DNA reads as TGTACCAGCAGCGTATACAGGGAAACTGAAGCTTTCTTT. As protein: CTSSVYRETEAFF. The chain couples TRBV2 to TRBJ1-1; perhaps TRBD1 as D (6 bases). The V gene's germline CDR1 is SNHLY and CDR2 FYNNEI. The CDR3 covers 13 residues.

This sequence joins TRBV7-8 and TRBJ2-5; 8 bases are shared with TRBD1. CDR1 is SGHVS and CDR2 is FQNEAQ in the germline V gene. After removal of 5 bases from V and 4 bases from J, the junction contained 6 bases not matched to a gene. The CDR3 runs 14 residues. CDR3 sequence reads: CASSPSRGRETQYF. The CDR3 bases are TGTGCCAGCAGCCCATCCAGGGGGCGAGAGACCCAGTACTTC.

The rearrangement joins TRBV7-6 to TRBJ2-7; D ambiguous. Trimming removed 4 bases at V and 0 bases at J, with 4 bases between. The length of the CDR3 is 12 residues. The germline CDR1 and CDR2 sequences are SGHVS and FNYEAQ. The CDR3 DNA reads as TGTGCCAGCAGCTCTAGCTCCTACGAGCAGTACTTC. Its protein product is CASSSSSYEQYF. Full variable domain (rest looked up from reference TRBV7-6 and TRBJ2-7): GAGVSQSPRYKVTKRGQDVALRCDPISGHVSLYWYRQALGQGPEFLTYFNYEAQQDKSGLPNDRFSAERPEGSISTLTIQRTEQRDSAMYRCASSSSSYEQYFGPGTRLTVT.

The chain joins TRBV2 to TRBJ1-5, with D unresolved. Trimming stripped 3 bases from V and 3 bases from J, with 9 bases between. This CDR3 has 14 residues. Looked up from germline, CDR1 is SNHLY and CDR2 is FYNNEI. The CDR3 spells CASSDLTFNQPQHF. CDR3 nucleotides: TGTGCCAGCAGTGATCTGACATTCAATCAGCCCCAGCATTTT.

This clone was seen more than once but under ten times. The V gene is TRBV10-2, the J gene TRBJ1-2; D might be TRBD1 (5 bases). V dropped 10 bases and J dropped 2 bases, with 8 bases sitting between them. The CDR3 loop spans 11 amino acids. Germline assignment: CDR1 WSHSY and CDR2 SAAADI. Here the CDR3 DNA reads TGCGCCACCGGACAAAACTATGGCTACACCTTC. Its translation is CATGQNYGYTF.

This chain connects TRBV23-1 to TRBJ2-7; a weak D match, TRBD1 (5 bases). TRBV23-1 is given ORF status, its function remaining uncertain. The ends were cut back, 2 bases at V and 1 base at J, with 9 bases in the middle. The CDR3 totals 14 residues. CDR3 residues: CASSQTYRSYEQYF. The CDR3 DNA follows: TGCGCCAGCAGTCAAACCTACAGGTCCTACGAGCAGTACTTC.

There are a few counts of this clone. The rearrangement joins TRBV5-1 to TRBJ2-7; possible D gene TRBD1, 5 bases. Per the germline V gene, CDR1 is SGHRS and CDR2 is YFSETQ. The CDR3 is made up of 16 amino acids. Trimming removed 4 bases at V and 6 bases at J, with 23 bases between. The CDR3 sequence is CASSIDSHLKGVEQYF. Written as DNA, the CDR3 is TGCGCCAGCAGCATCGACAGCCACTTAAAGGGTGTCGAGCAGTACTTC.

The V gene is TRBV6-5, the J gene TRBJ1-4, with 7 bases matching TRBD1. The V segment lost 4 bases and the J segment 7 bases; nucleotides outside the gene matches: 12. In germline, CDR1 is MNHEY, CDR2 SVGAGI. The CDR3 has 16 residues. CDR3 sequence: CASSSENRGVGEKLFF. The CDR3 coding sequence is TGTGCCAGCAGTTCAGAGAACAGGGGAGTGGGTGAAAAACTGTTTTTT.

This clone turned up a few times. The chain links TRBV7-9 to TRBJ1-2; no clear D gene. Between the trimmed V and J ends, which lost 0 bases and 6 bases, there was a span of 14 bases. There are 15 residues in the CDR3. Per the germline V gene, CDR1 is SEHNR and CDR2 is FQNEAQ (reference sequence). The DNA for the CDR3 is TGTGCCAGCAGCTTAGCTGGAGGTCAACTCCATGGCTACACCTTC. Protein: CASSLAGGQLHGYTF.

This clone was seen more than once but under ten times. The chain is built from TRBV27 and TRBJ1-5; D not certain. CDR3 length: 14 residues. In germline, CDR1 is MNHEY, CDR2 SMNVEV (reference sequence). The V end lost 0 bases, the J end lost 4 bases, and 7 bases lay between the germline ends. The CDR3 loop is CASSLSWANQPQHF. The CDR3, as DNA: TGTGCCAGCAGTTTATCCTGGGCAAATCAGCCCCAGCATTTT.

The chain links TRBV7-2 to TRBJ2-1; TRBD2 is a possible D gene (5 bases). The V end was cut by 0 bases, the J end by 5 bases, with 8 bases between. CDR1 is SGHTA and CDR2 is FQGNSA in the germline V gene. The CDR3 length is 14 residues. CDR3 region: CASSLASANNEQFF. CDR3 sequence (DNA): TGTGCCAGCAGCTTAGCTAGCGCGAACAATGAGCAGTTCTTC.

J is TRBJ1-3 and V is TRBV27; a weak D match, TRBD1 (5 bases). CDR3 length: 15 residues. Germline CDR1 is MNHEY and CDR2 is SMNVEV (reference sequence). Trimming pared 4 bases from V and 4 bases from J, leaving 14 bases between. CDR3 amino acids: CASSSMAGLGNTIYF. The CDR3, as DNA: TGTGCCAGCAGTTCAATGGCAGGGCTCGGAAACACCATATATTTT.